This is a list of T cell receptor beta chains from one sample in a study of cytotoxic CD8 clonotypes in ibrutinib-treated CLL. The repertoire was sequenced with immunoSEQ multiplex PCR; TCRdb's copy has only in-frame clones and lacks some. This table holds tens of thousands of clones, more than 45% found once. The input for sequencing was PBMCs, taken after 12 months of ibrutinib treatment. These receptors were collected from a human donor with chronic lymphocytic leukemia. Both conserved end residues are part of each CDR3. The order of the fields is J gene, clone size, V gene, CDR3 protein. Some rows mark clone size as missing; the rest say once, few, many or name a class of expanded clone.

>TRBJ2-6|-|TRBV29-1
CSVEGDSGANVLTF
>TRBJ1-1|few|TRBV27
CASSSTTGSMEAFF
>TRBJ1-2|-|TRBV5-1
CASSSGQGVLGGYTF
>TRBJ2-7|many|TRBV2
CASSPGHLYEQYF
>TRBJ1-1|-|TRBV18
CASSSSKRTEDLMNTEAFF
>TRBJ1-6|-|TRBV9
CASSPPLGDSPLHF
>TRBJ2-3|many|TRBV19
CASTHRPLAGGRGRDTQYF
>TRBJ2-1|-|TRBV5-1
CASSLYRGNNEQFF
>TRBJ1-2|few|TRBV28
CASSPERGGYTF
>TRBJ2-1|-|TRBV2
CASSTGGDNEQFF
>TRBJ2-1|-|TRBV2
CASSASGDRYNEQFF
>TRBJ2-3|-|TRBV5-1
CASSLAGARGDTQYF
>TRBJ1-6|few|TRBV6-4
CASRDRVDNSPLHF
>TRBJ2-4|few|TRBV15
CATSSLTGYPLAKNIQYF
>TRBJ1-1|few|TRBV6-1
CASSYTEAFF
>TRBJ2-1|-|TRBV5-1
CASSLEYSYNEQFF
>TRBJ2-1|-|TRBV6-1
CASSGMTGVSYNEQFF
>TRBJ2-1|-|TRBV9
CASSAPGTSGYNEQFF
>TRBJ2-3|-|TRBV6-6
CASSTKDITPQYF
>TRBJ2-7|many|TRBV7-8
CASSINPGTGGAKSEQYF
>TRBJ2-1|-|TRBV10-3
CAISGSGTLDEQFF
>TRBJ2-5|-|TRBV29-1
CSVVPSGETQYF
>TRBJ2-3|-|TRBV9
CASSVGGTSRATDTQYF
>TRBJ1-2|few|TRBV4-2
CASSPDRGTGVNYGYTF
>TRBJ2-6|-|TRBV13
CASSSGDRGVRYSGANVLTF
>TRBJ1-2|-|TRBV9
CASSVKGEGSYGYTF
>TRBJ2-1|-|TRBV29-1
CSVEEMGENEQFF
>TRBJ1-1|-|TRBV5-1
CASAGSQGRMNTEAFF
>TRBJ1-5|few|TRBV2
CASAIQGNSNQPQHF
>TRBJ2-7|-|TRBV10-1
CASSESGQVGDEQYF
>TRBJ2-3|-|TRBV4-1
CASSHPWADTQYF
>TRBJ1-2|-|TRBV6-1
CAIRGTADGDTF
>TRBJ1-1|many|TRBV5-1
CASSYLGANTEAFF
>TRBJ1-1|few|TRBV19
CASSIEGSPEAFF
>TRBJ2-7|-|TRBV27
CASSLFSSSYEQYF
>TRBJ2-6|many|TRBV19
CASSTSGTGGSGANVLTF
>TRBJ2-1|-|TRBV27
CASSFWTSEEQFF
>TRBJ1-5|few|TRBV28
CASRAGNSNQPQHF
>TRBJ1-5|-|TRBV30
CAWGRDSNQPQHF